The subject of this entry is one T cell receptor (beta chain). The clone's antigen remains unknown. Per-base quality was not reported, and no clone a single base away is much larger than it. The data were taken from a study of blood T cell repertoires in COVID-19 (dated by TCRdb to the early 2020s). For the wider study: The collaborator samples originated in the United States, Italy and Spain and spanned the acute and convalescent phases of COVID-19. The prospective study material was composed of cDNA or gDNA derived from T cells, B-cell-depleted T cells, or PBMCs. Deeply sampled blood TCRbeta repertoires from subjects exposed to, actively infected with, or recovered from COVID-19 were included in the dataset. The repertoires were released in a freely available public database meant as a resource for research on the immune response to SARS-CoV-2. The samples were drawn from the first 160 participants of the ongoing ImmuneRACE study and from under 1,500 subjects provided by 6 global collaborators. Nearly every sample came with metadata listing a de-identified subject ID, COVID-19 status, age in years and sex. HLA class I and class II types, where available, came from metadata supplied by the sample provider rather than from assay-based typing.

The CDR3 runs 14 amino acids, cysteine and phenylalanine included. Here the CDR3 DNA is all that survives: 42 bases in frame from base 1. The V end loses 4 bases and the J end loses 0 bases, and a stretch of 6 bases separates them. CDR1 and CDR2 were assigned from the germline V gene as SNHLY and FYNNEI. The paper as a whole reports these results and caveats: The amount of clinical and demographic metadata varied by source and participant and was provided uncurated.

Participants in the prospective study were aged roughly 18 to 89 years, lived in about two dozen United States geographic areas, and enrolled through a virtual design. To assign participants to cohorts, the prospective study relied on clinical history that participants themselves reported in a screening survey and a study questionnaire. Recovered participants in ImmuneRACE Cohort 3 were defined by two consecutive negative NP/OP PCR tests, clearance by a healthcare professional, or resolution of symptoms. Mobile phlebotomists in the prospective study collected whole blood, serum and a nasopharyngeal or oropharyngeal swab from every participant. Additional blood draws and questionnaires over an approximately 2-month period could optionally be provided by prospective study participants. Prospective study blood samples were shipped either frozen or at room temperature before DNA extraction. The immunoSEQ Assay, a bias-controlled multiplex PCR, was used to amplify TCRbeta CDR3 regions from genomic DNA. In the paper's pipeline: The number of nucleated cells in each sample was estimated from the amplification of reference gene primers within the assay. Sequence reads were collapsed and filtered to measure the absolute abundance of every unique TCRbeta CDR3 rearrangement. Productive Simpson clonality was computed per sample as the square root of Simpson's diversity index over productive rearrangements. Entries here come from immuneACCESS through TCRdb and include only in-frame sequences with V and J called. Some clones fail to appear in such tables; in the studies checked, an unresolved V gene covers under half of the shortfall, and the cause of the remainder is unknown. That table is the source of V, J and clone size, and D and trimming were worked out from the DNA. The sample has 400,000 or so clones on record, 85% to 90% of them singletons. The ten largest clones capture 0.95% to 1.3% of the sample.

This chain is built from TRBV2 and TRBJ2-2, with no D gene named confidently. The source of this sequence is a man aged 25-45 years who had recovered from COVID-19. The sample consisted of PBMCs or T cells enriched from blood (not recorded which). The bases are TGTGCCAGCAGTGTACAGACGAACACCGGGGAGCTGTTTTTT. The resulting protein is CASSVQTNTGELFF.